This T cell receptor beta chain appears in the sequencing data of a study of early T cells in non-severe SARS-CoV-2 infection. Study-level information: The sequenced material was bulk RNA from unsorted whole blood, and its chains were unpaired.

This clonotype appeared many times. TCRdb called the 5' RACE reads again in MiXCR, with one record for every CDR3 protein. The sample has about 28,000 distinct CDR3 sequences; less than 6% are singletons. The germline V gene encodes CDR1 SGHRS and CDR2 YFSETQ. V lost 0 bases to trimming and J lost 4 bases, with 16 bases between them. The CDR3 is made up of 17 amino acids. The specimen was whole blood, collected at baseline. This receptor was taken from an adult who was a healthcare worker with PCR-confirmed SARS-CoV-2 infection or an uninfected control (not recorded which). This chain joins TRBV5-1 and TRBJ1-4, with D hard to call. In DNA form, the CDR3 reads TGCGCCAGCAGCTTGGAGGGCCAATTGCGTCTTAATGAAAAACTGTTTTTT. This sequence encodes CASSLEGQLRLNEKLFF.